A single sample is the source of the 22 T cell receptor beta chains below, sequenced in a study of T cells in women clearing cervical HPV infection. Libraries were prepared by immunoSEQ multiplex PCR; TCRdb keeps only in-frame clonotypes and omits some of them. The table counts approximately 38,000 clones; 7% to 7.5% lies in the top ten. The sequenced sample consisted of blood buffy coat. These receptors were obtained from a woman between 18 and 69 years old with a cervical HPV16 infection that either progressed to CIN3+ or cleared (not recorded which).

Points on this clone: The DNA ends 3 residues before the CDR3 does, and the rest of the CDR3 is filled in from the germline J gene. This chain links TRBV2 with TRBJ2-4, with TRBD1 matching over 7 bases. This CDR3 spans 14 amino acids. The V gene's germline CDR1 is SNHLY and CDR2 FYNNEI. The CDR3 protein is CASSDETGYYGQYF. The sequenced CDR3 bases are TGTGCCAGCAGTGACGAGACAGGGTATTATGGT.

A remark on this clone: Read data end 3 residues before the CDR3 end; the end is taken from the germline J gene. V is TRBV7-9 and J is TRBJ1-5; 7 positions match TRBD1. CDR3 length: 13 residues. Germline CDR1 and CDR2: SEHNR and FQNEAQ (reference sequence). The J segment lost 7 bases and the V segment lost 6 bases, leaving 6 bases of the junction unmatched. The CDR3 region is CASSEQGRQPQHF. The DNA read from the CDR3 is TGTGCCAGCAGTGAACAGGGGCGGCAGCCC.

Partial CDR3 DNA: TGCGCCAGCAGCTTGGCCCAACCGTCGGTAGACTATGGC. Translated: CASSLAQPSVDYG. The entire CDR3 protein reads CASSLAQPSVDYGYTF. V usage is TRBV5-1 and J usage is TRBJ1-2, with D hard to call. The read gets to within 3 residues of the CDR3 end, and the germline J gene fills in the rest. The V end lost 0 bases, the J end lost 3 bases, and 15 bases lay between the germline ends. CDR1 is SGHRS and CDR2 is YFSETQ in the germline V gene. The CDR3 totals 16 residues. The full variable domain, rest sourced from reference TRBV5-1 and TRBJ1-2, is KAGVTQTPRYLIKTRGQQVTLSCSPISGHRSVSWYQQTPGQGLQFLFEYFSETQRNKGNFPGRFSGRQFSNSRSEMNVSTLELGDSALYLCASSLAQPSVDYGYTFGSGTRLTVV.

Comments on this clone: The sequence runs out 3 residues before the end of the CDR3; the remainder is reconstructed from the germline J gene. The rearrangement joins TRBV12-3 or TRBV12-4 to TRBJ2-1; 7 bases agree with TRBD2. Trimming took 4 bases from V and 6 from J; bases not matched to a gene: 6. The CDR3 length is 14 residues. The sequenced CDR3 bases are TGTGCCAGCAGTTCCCTTAGCGGGCTCAATGAG. Protein: CASSSLSGLNE. The CDR3 as a whole reads CASSSLSGLNEQFF.

CDR3 DNA, as far as it was read: TGTGCCAGCAGCTTCGGAAACATT. Translating it yields CASSFGNI. Given in full, the CDR3 is CASSFGNIQYF. The gene calls are TRBV11-1 and TRBJ2-4; D not resolved. The CDR3 end lies 3 residues beyond the end of the read and is filled in from the germline J gene. V gave up 3 bases and J gave up 6 bases, with 3 bases separating them. CDR1 and CDR2 from the germline V gene are SGHAT and FQDESV (reference sequence). The CDR3 is made up of 11 amino acids.

A remark on this clone: The read ends 3 residues shy of where the CDR3 ends; the end is completed using the germline J gene. The genes are TRBV20-1 and TRBJ2-5, with a tentative D call TRBD2 (5 bases). V gave up 6 bases and J gave up 2 bases, with 13 bases separating them. CDR1 is DFQATT, CDR2 SNEGSKA, per germline (reference sequence). The CDR3 is 13 residues long. The CDR3 loop reads CSAPSGRQETQYF. The sequenced CDR3 bases are TGCAGTGCACCCAGCGGCAGACAAGAGACC.

Notes on this clone: The read is 3 residues too short to cover the CDR3 end, so that end is filled in from the germline J gene. The J gene is TRBJ2-2, the V gene TRBV19; D remains ambiguous. This CDR3 is 13 amino acids long. CDR1 and CDR2 from the germline V gene are LNHDA and SQIVND (reference sequence). V lost 8 bases, J lost 1 base, and 8 bases lay in between. The sequenced CDR3 bases are TGTGCCAGTCGCCGACAGAACACCGGGGAG. The encoded protein is CASRRQNTGE. The entire CDR3 is CASRRQNTGELFF.

CDR3 sequence: CASSYSTANEKLFF. The sequenced CDR3 bases are TGTGCCAGCAGTTACTCGACAGCTAATGAAAAG. The chain carries TRBV6-2 or TRBV6-3 and TRBJ2-2; D might be TRBD1 (5 bases). Read coverage stops 3 residues before the CDR3 terminus; the germline J gene supplies the remainder. Germline V lookup: CDR1 MNHEY, CDR2 SVGEGT. The CDR3 spans 14 residues.

With respect to this clone: Read sequence stops 3 residues before the CDR3 end, and the germline J gene provides the missing end. This chain uses TRBV19 with TRBJ2-2; 7 bases are a match to TRBD1. CDR3 length: 17 residues. Germline loops: CDR1 LNHDA, CDR2 SQIVND (reference sequence). The CDR3 DNA, read in part, is TGTGCCAGTAGCCCGACAGGGTATAGACCAACTAATGAAAAG. This translates into CASSPTGYRPTNEK. The full CDR3 sequence reads CASSPTGYRPTNEKLFF.

About this clone: The germline gene is not matched at one end of the junction; a read error may be the cause. The read stops 3 residues short of the end of the CDR3; the missing end is completed from the germline J gene. This chain connects TRBV7-2 to TRBJ2-7; 10 bases match TRBD2. The CDR3 consists of 15 residues. CDR1 SGHTA and CDR2 FQGNSA come from the germline V gene. Partial CDR3 DNA: TGTGACAGCAGGGGGAGACTAGCGGGTTCCTACGAG. Amino acid sequence: CDSRGRLAGSYE. The whole CDR3 protein reads CDSRGRLAGSYEQYF.

In the case of this clone: From the germline J gene comes the end of the CDR3, since the read stops 3 residues before it. V usage is TRBV7-2 and J usage is TRBJ1-2, with D unclear. The germline V gene has CDR1 SGHTA and CDR2 FQGNSA. The CDR3 contains 14 residues. CDR3 DNA, as far as it was read: TGTGCCAGCAGCTTAGAGCCAGGCGCTCATACC. Translation: CASSLEPGAHT. From start to end, the CDR3 is CASSLEPGAHTYTF.

In the case of this clone: The CDR3 end lies 3 residues beyond the end of the read and is filled in from the germline J gene. The chain has TRBV7-9 and TRBJ2-3; the D gene is possibly TRBD2 (5 bases). V lost 2 bases and J 1 base, leaving 7 bases between the germline ends. Germline CDR1 is SEHNR and CDR2 is FQNEAQ (reference sequence). The CDR3 contains 14 residues. Incomplete CDR3 DNA: TGTGCCAGCAGCTTAAGCGGTGGCACAGATACG. This translates into CASSLSGGTDT. The whole CDR3 reads CASSLSGGTDTQYF. The full variable domain, its missing parts supplied by reference TRBV7-9 and TRBJ2-3, is DTGVSQNPRHKITKRGQNVTFRCDPISEHNRLYWYRQTLGQGPEFLTYFQNEAQLEKSRLLSDRFSAERPKGSFSTLEIQRTEQGDSAMYLCASSLSGGTDTQYFGPGTRLTVL.

A word on this clone: The observed sequence ends 3 residues before the CDR3 terminus, with the missing tail filled in from the germline J gene. The sample carries other DNA sequences with the same CDR3. The rearrangement uses TRBV30 and TRBJ1-3; 10 positions agree with TRBD1. This CDR3 contains 15 residues. In germline, CDR1 is GTSNPN, CDR2 SVGIG (reference sequence). The V segment lost 4 bases and the J segment 5 bases; nucleotides outside the gene matches: 8. Incomplete CDR3 DNA: TGTGCCTGGACCGCGGACAGGGGGACCCGAAACACC. This gives the protein CAWTADRGTRNT. The CDR3 reads in full as CAWTADRGTRNTIYF. Variable domain in full (rest from reference TRBV30 and TRBJ1-3): SQTIHQWPATLVQPVGSPLSLECTVEGTSNPNLYWYRQAAGRGLQLLFYSVGIGQISSEVPQNLSASRPQDRQFILSSKKLLLSDSGFYLCAWTADRGTRNTIYFGEGSWLTVV.

Note on this clone: The DNA ends 3 residues before the CDR3 does, and the rest of the CDR3 is filled in from the germline J gene. This sequence joins TRBV5-8 and TRBJ1-2; D might be TRBD1 (5 bases). The V end was cut by 3 bases, the J end by 0 bases, with 12 bases between. This CDR3 is built from 15 residues. Germline V gene sequence: CDR1 SGHTS, CDR2 YDEGEE. The CDR3 DNA, read in part, is TGTGCCAGCAGCTATTTGGGGCAGGCTAACTATGGC. The encoded protein is CASSYLGQANYG. The complete CDR3 reads CASSYLGQANYGYTF.

Details on this clone: The sequenced fragment ends 3 residues before the CDR3 boundary, so the rest is inferred from the germline J gene. The chain has TRBV6-2 or TRBV6-3 and TRBJ2-1, with 13 bases matching TRBD2. Losses at the gene ends were 7 bases for V and 4 bases for J; bases not matched to a gene: 10. Germline loops: CDR1 MNHEY, CDR2 SVGEGT. The CDR3 spans 17 residues. The sequenced CDR3 bases are TGTGCCAGCAAAACTAGCGGGGGGGCACCCGTATACAATGAG. Translated, it gives CASKTSGGAPVYNE. In full, the CDR3 reads CASKTSGGAPVYNEQFF.

Worth noting for this clone: The CDR3 extends 3 residues past the end of the read, so its final part is completed from the germline J gene. This chain links TRBV30 with TRBJ1-1; a possible D gene is TRBD1 (5 bases). The CDR3 runs 14 residues. Germline V CDR1 and CDR2: GTSNPN, SVGIG (reference sequence). The CDR3: CAWNQRGNNNEAFF. Incomplete CDR3 DNA: TGTGCCTGGAATCAGCGGGGGAACAATAATGAG.

A remark on this clone: Sequencing ends 3 residues short of the CDR3 end; the germline J gene provides the rest. The chain recombines TRBV12-5 with TRBJ2-1; D unclear. V lost 5 bases to trimming and J lost 5 bases, with 16 bases between them. Per germline, CDR1 LGHNT and CDR2 FRNRAP. CDR3 length equals 15 residues. The CDR3 region is CASGLDGQANNEQFF. Partial CDR3 DNA: TGTGCTAGTGGTCTCGATGGGCAGGCTAACAATGAG.

In the case of this clone: The junction departs from germline at one end; a sequencing error may be responsible. The read ends 3 residues before the CDR3 terminus; that terminus is restored from the germline J gene. V gene TRBV4-2 combines with J gene TRBJ1-5; TRBD1 might be the D (5 bases). Germline CDR1 LGHNA, CDR2 YNFKEQ. The CDR3 covers 14 residues. This chain's CDR3 is CASSQGHSNQPQHF. The sequenced CDR3 bases are TGCGCCAGCAGCCAAGGACACTCAAATCAGCCC.

As to this clone: The CDR3 extends 3 residues past the end of the read, so its final part is completed from the germline J gene. The chain recombines TRBV5-5 with TRBJ1-1; weak D call: TRBD1 (6 bases). This CDR3 comprises 15 residues. Germline-derived CDR1 and CDR2 are SGHKS and YYEKEE (reference sequence). CDR3 sequence reads: CASSLVRVRGGEAFF. The sequenced CDR3 bases are TGTGCCAGCAGCTTGGTTAGGGTCAGGGGAGGGGAA.

A remark on this clone: Relative to the germline gene, one junction end is altered; a read error may explain this. With the read ending 3 residues before the CDR3 end, the germline J gene is used to fill in that end. The chain recombines TRBV7-3 with TRBJ2-3, with TRBD2 matching 11 bases. The V gene's germline CDR1 is SGHTA and CDR2 FQGTGA. CDR3 length: 18 amino acids. The CDR3 sequence is CSSSLLPGTSGRLETQYF. CDR3 DNA, as far as it was read: TGTTCCAGCAGCTTACTCCCCGGGACTAGCGGACGTTTGGAGACG.

Concerning this clone itself: The read stops 3 residues short of the end of the CDR3; the missing end is completed from the germline J gene. The V call is TRBV11-2, the J call TRBJ1-5; D uncertain. This CDR3 has 13 amino acids. Per germline, CDR1 SGHAT and CDR2 FQNNGV. Trimming pared 1 base from V and 5 bases from J, leaving 6 bases between. CDR3 DNA, as far as it was read: TGTGCCAGCAGCTTAGGTCTATATCAGCCC. This gives the protein CASSLGLYQP. The full-length CDR3 reads as CASSLGLYQPQHF.

A remark on this clone: The CDR3 extends 3 residues past the end of the read, so its final part is completed from the germline J gene. The J gene is TRBJ2-1, the V gene TRBV10-3, with TRBD2 matching 7 bases. Trimming at V came to 6 bases and at J to 0 bases, leaving 2 bases not matched to a gene. Germline lookup yields CDR1 ENHRY and CDR2 SYGVKD. CDR3 length equals 14 residues. This CDR3 reads CAISGGSSYNEQFF. Partial CDR3 DNA: TGTGCCATCAGCGGGGGGAGCTCCTACAATGAG.